This is a list of T cell receptor beta chains from one sample in a study of blood T cell repertoires in COVID-19. TCRdb keeps only in-frame clones here, not all; method: immunoSEQ multiplex PCR. In the table there are about 380,000 clones, more than 75% of which are singletons. Specimen: PBMCs or T cells enriched from blood (not recorded which). The source is a man aged 25-40 years who had recovered from COVID-19. CDR3s include the opening cysteine and the closing phenylalanine or tryptophan. Fields, in order: V gene, D gene, J gene, clone size, CDR3 DNA, CDR3 protein. A D gene is named only where the DNA matches it firmly. Only some rows state a clone size, as once, few, many or a class for expanded clones.

>TRBV21-1|-|TRBJ2-2|-
TGTGCCAGCAGCAAACTTCGGGGGGCTTCTGCCGGGGAGCTGTTTTTT
CASSKLRGASAGELFF
>TRBV7-9|-|TRBJ1-4|-
TGTGCCAGCAGTGGGCAGTTGAATGAAAAACTGTTTTTT
CASSGQLNEKLFF
>TRBV30|-|TRBJ2-1|-
TGTGCCTGGGAAAAAGGACAGCGATACAATGAGCAGTTCTTC
CAWEKGQRYNEQFF
>TRBV3-1/TRBV3-2|TRBD2|TRBJ2-7|-
TGTGCCAGCAGAACTAGCGGGGGTCGCGAGCAGTACTTC
CASRTSGGREQYF
>TRBV19|TRBD1|TRBJ2-7|-
TGTGCCAGTAGTATAGATCCCACAGGGGTCACCTACGAGCAGTACTTC
CASSIDPTGVTYEQYF
>TRBV7-9|TRBD1|TRBJ1-4|-
TGTGCCAGCAGCCTGAGGGGGACAGGGGAAGAAAAACTGTTTTTT
CASSLRGTGEEKLFF
>TRBV7-8|-|TRBJ2-3|-
TGTGCCAGCAGCTTAGAATGGGGTACCAGGGGTGTCACAGATACGCAGTATTTT
CASSLEWGTRGVTDTQYF
>TRBV9|-|TRBJ2-2|-
TGTGCCAGCAGCGTAGTAACAGGGAGAAGCACCGGGGAGCTGTTTTTT
CASSVVTGRSTGELFF
>TRBV30|-|TRBJ1-1|few
TGTGCCTGGAGCGACTTCCCCCCGAGCACTGAAGCTTTCTTT
CAWSDFPPSTEAFF
>TRBV28|TRBD1|TRBJ1-2|-
TGTGCCAGCAGCCGGGGACAGCCTGACTATGGCTACACCTTC
CASSRGQPDYGYTF
>TRBV19|TRBD1|TRBJ1-2|-
TGTGCCAGTAGTCTCGGACAGGGGGTCTATGGCTACACCTTC
CASSLGQGVYGYTF
>TRBV6-5|TRBD1|TRBJ1-2|-
TGTGCCAGCACTACAGGGGGGCAAGGCTACACCTTC
CASTTGGQGYTF
>TRBV9|TRBD1|TRBJ2-7|once
TGTGCCAGCACGCGCGGGGACAGGGGTGAAGAGCAGTACTTC
CASTRGDRGEEQYF
>TRBV2|-|TRBJ1-6|few
TGTGCCACTGACGGACAGAAGTTGGCACCCCTCCACTTT
CATDGQKLAPLHF
>TRBV7-9|TRBD1|TRBJ1-2|few
TGTGCCAGCAGCACCACCCCCGGGACAGGGACCTATGGCTACACCTTC
CASSTTPGTGTYGYTF
>TRBV18|-|TRBJ1-2|-
TGTGCCAGCTCACCACCGGACCAGGGGAATGGCTACACCTTC
CASSPPDQGNGYTF
>TRBV7-9|TRBD1|TRBJ1-5|-
TGTGCCAGCAGCTTAACCCCCGGGACAGGGTATAGCAATCAGCCCCAGCATTTT
CASSLTPGTGYSNQPQHF
>TRBV3-1/TRBV3-2|TRBD1|TRBJ1-1|-
TGTGCCAGCAGCCAAGATGATATTAGGGGGACAGGGAGAACTGAAGCTTTCTTT
CASSQDDIRGTGRTEAFF
>TRBV18|-|TRBJ1-5|-
TGTGCCAGCTCACCCTCGACTGCTAATCAGCCCCAGCATTTT
CASSPSTANQPQHF
>TRBV3-1/TRBV3-2|TRBD1|TRBJ1-1|-
TGTGCCAGCAGCCAACGACAGGGCAACACTGAAGCTTTCTTT
CASSQRQGNTEAFF
>TRBV19|TRBD1|TRBJ1-5|-
TGTGCCATGGGACAGGGGAATCAGCCCCAGCATTTT
CAMGQGNQPQHF
>TRBV27|-|TRBJ2-7|once
TGTGCCAGCCCATCCGTCTCGTGGAGGGTCCACTACGAGCAGTACTTC
CASPSVSWRVHYEQYF
>TRBV6-6|-|TRBJ2-7|-
TGTGCCAGCAGTTACTCGCCAGAATCCTACGAGCAGTACTTC
CASSYSPESYEQYF
>TRBV9|TRBD1|TRBJ1-1|-
TGTGCCAGCAGCCCCCGGACAGGGATAATGAACACTGAAGCTTTCTTT
CASSPRTGIMNTEAFF